Shown below are 21 T cell receptor beta chains from a single sample sequenced in a study of blood T cell repertoires in COVID-19. Libraries were prepared by immunoSEQ multiplex PCR; TCRdb keeps only in-frame clonotypes and omits some of them. The sample holds approximately 220,000 clones; 83% are singletons and the top ten take 3% to 4%. The sequenced sample consisted of PBMCs or T cells enriched from blood (not recorded which). All receptors come from a woman in her thirties or forties who had been exposed to COVID-19.

The sample holds one count of this clone. The V and J genes are TRBV11-3 and TRBJ2-7; D unresolved. This CDR3 spans 12 amino acids. Trimming stripped 5 bases from V and 5 bases from J, with 10 bases between. Germline CDR1 and CDR2: SGHNT and YENEEA. The CDR3 loop is CASSPAGDEQYF. The CDR3 DNA reads as TGTGCCAGCAGCCCCGCAGGCGACGAGCAGTACTTC.

This rearrangement joins TRBV18 to TRBJ2-6, with 8 bases identical to TRBD1. V lost 3 bases, J lost 4 bases, and 2 bases stayed unmatched. CDR1 is KGHSH, CDR2 LQKENI, per germline. The CDR3 consists of 15 residues. The CDR3 spells CASSPDRAGANVLTF. CDR3 bases: TGTGCCAGCTCACCGGACAGGGCGGGGGCCAACGTCCTGACTTTC.

This clone was observed a few times. This sample includes further DNA sequences coding for the same CDR3. V usage is TRBV9 and J usage is TRBJ2-7, with TRBD1 matching 7 bases. V gave up 3 bases and J gave up 2 bases; unmatched junction bases: 8. This CDR3 region has 15 residues. The germline CDR1 and CDR2 sequences are SGDLS and YYNGEE. CDR3: CASSAGTDLPYEQYF. DNA for the CDR3: TGTGCCAGCAGCGCGGGGACAGACCTACCCTACGAGCAGTACTTC.

The chain couples TRBV28 to TRBJ2-7, with 10 bases aligning to TRBD2. V lost 4 bases to trimming and J lost 2 bases; unmatched junction nucleotides: 5. The germline gives CDR1 MDHEN, CDR2 SYDVKM. The CDR3 consists of 15 residues. CDR3 amino acids: CASSSVSGGTYEQYF. The CDR3, as DNA: TGTGCCAGCAGTTCCGTTAGCGGGGGGACCTACGAGCAGTACTTC.

Here the CDR3 reads CASSYSQGTESSPLHF. The CDR3 DNA follows: TGTGCCAGCAGTTACTCACAGGGGACGGAAAGTTCACCCCTCCACTTT. The chain combines TRBV6-5 with TRBJ1-6; 7 positions match TRBD1. Germline CDR1 reads MNHEY; CDR2 reads SVGAGI. CDR3 length: 16 amino acids. V trimming: 0 bases; J trimming: 9 bases; junction bases outside the gene matches: 8.

The chain uses TRBV7-9 and TRBJ1-2; tentatively, D is TRBD1 (6 bases). This CDR3 comprises 14 residues. Germline V lookup: CDR1 SEHNR, CDR2 FQNEAQ (reference sequence). Trimming left V 5 bases short and J 8 bases short, with 18 bases between. Here the CDR3 DNA reads TGTGCCAGCAGCCCGGGACAAGGGGCCGTGGGCTACACCTTC. Encoded protein: CASSPGQGAVGYTF.

A remark on this clone: This CDR3 is also generated by other DNA sequences in the sample. The chain carries TRBV6-5 and TRBJ1-5, with unresolved D. The CDR3 totals 14 residues. The germline V and J ends were trimmed by 1 base and 5 bases, with 9 bases remaining between them. The germline gives CDR1 MNHEY, CDR2 SVGAGI. The CDR3: CASSYLGEDQPQHF. DNA for the CDR3: TGTGCCAGCAGTTACTTGGGAGAGGATCAGCCCCAGCATTTT.

The J gene is TRBJ2-2, the V gene TRBV13; possibly TRBD2 for D (6 bases). V was trimmed by 5 bases and J by 3 bases, leaving 16 bases between them. The germline V gene has CDR1 PRHDT and CDR2 FYEKMQ (reference sequence). The CDR3 extends over 16 amino acids. The CDR3 sequence is CASSEGWRGYTGELFF. The CDR3 DNA reads TGTGCCAGCAGCGAGGGTTGGCGGGGCTACACCGGGGAGCTGTTTTTT.

In its sample, this clone was seen many times. The chain employs TRBV5-1 and TRBJ1-2, with 8 bases that match TRBD1. The CDR3 length is 15 residues. With 1 base clipped from V and 7 bases from J, the junction kept 9 bases outside the gene matches. CDR1 is SGHRS, CDR2 YFSETQ, per germline. The CDR3 coding sequence is TGCGCCAGCAGCTTGCAGGGGACAGGTTTGGGTGGCTACACCTTC. This encodes CASSLQGTGLGGYTF.

CDR3 amino acids: CASSSAYEQYF. The CDR3, as DNA: TGCGCCAGCAGCTCAGCCTACGAGCAGTACTTC. The chain uses TRBV5-1 and TRBJ2-7; unclear D gene. From germline, CDR1 is SGHRS and CDR2 YFSETQ. There are 11 residues in the CDR3. V lost 3 bases, J lost 2 bases, and 3 bases lay in between.

The chain is built from TRBV28 and TRBJ1-1; perhaps TRBD1 as D (6 bases). This CDR3 is 13 amino acids long. Germline lookup yields CDR1 MDHEN and CDR2 SYDVKM. V was shortened by 10 bases and J by 4 bases, with 16 bases between the two germline ends. The CDR3 spells CAIQGFIVTEAFF. CDR3 in DNA: TGTGCCATCCAGGGGTTTATAGTCACTGAAGCTTTCTTT.

This chain joins TRBV20-1 and TRBJ1-2; D gene uncertain. The germline V gene has CDR1 DFQATT and CDR2 SNEGSKA (reference sequence). Trimming removed 8 bases from V and 7 bases from J, with 14 bases in between. There are 11 residues in the CDR3. The CDR3 DNA reads as TGCAGTACCGGGAGGGCAGGTGGCTACACCTTC. Translated: CSTGRAGGYTF.

The chain has TRBV11-2 and TRBJ2-5; TRBD2 might be the D (6 bases). Germline V gene lookup returns CDR1 SGHAT and CDR2 FQNNGV. Between the trimmed V and J ends, which lost 5 bases and 2 bases, there was a span of 12 bases. The CDR3 consists of 14 residues. CDR3 coding DNA: TGTGCCAGCAGCGCGGGACGGAGTCAAGAGACCCAGTACTTC. Protein product: CASSAGRSQETQYF.

This rearrangement joins TRBV3-1 (or the pseudogene TRBV3-2) to TRBJ2-5, with D perhaps TRBD1 (5 bases). CDR3 size: 16 residues. Germline CDR1 LGHDT, CDR2 YNNKEL (reference sequence). The V end lost 4 bases, the J end lost 0 bases, and 15 bases lay between the germline ends. The CDR3 loop is CASSRLRGPDQETQYF. The CDR3 DNA follows: TGTGCCAGCAGCCGCCTAAGGGGTCCGGACCAAGAGACCCAGTACTTC.

This chain uses TRBV30 with TRBJ2-5, with a possible D match to TRBD2 (5 bases). The germline CDR1 and CDR2 sequences are GTSNPN and SVGIG (reference sequence). The CDR3 has 13 residues. V dropped 2 bases and J dropped 5 bases, with 12 bases sitting between them. CDR3 protein: CAWSKRVRETQYF. The CDR3 nucleotides read TGTGCCTGGAGTAAGAGGGTGAGGGAGACCCAGTACTTC. Full variable domain (missing parts from reference TRBV30 and TRBJ2-5): SQTIHQWPATLVQPVGSPLSLECTVEGTSNPNLYWYRQAAGRGLQLLFYSVGIGQISSEVPQNLSASRPQDRQFILSSKKLLLSDSGFYLCAWSKRVRETQYFGPGTRLLVL.

The chain links TRBV18 to TRBJ1-5; tentative D call: TRBD1 (5 bases). Looked up from germline, CDR1 is KGHSH and CDR2 is LQKENI. This CDR3 spans 14 amino acids. Between the trimmed V and J ends, which lost 3 bases and 2 bases, there was a span of 8 bases. The CDR3 bases are TGTGCCAGCTCACCTGACAGTGGCAATCAGCCCCAGCATTTT. It is translated as CASSPDSGNQPQHF.

The chain combines TRBV5-1 with TRBJ1-4, with unresolved D. This CDR3 has 15 amino acids. Germline V gives CDR1 SGHRS, CDR2 YFSETQ. The ends were cut back, 0 bases at V and 5 bases at J, with 11 bases in the middle. The CDR3 here is CASSLAGSMNEKLFF. CDR3 bases: TGCGCCAGCAGCTTGGCAGGCTCGATGAATGAAAAACTGTTTTTT.

The CDR3 spells CASSQTQGRANYGYTF. The CDR3 coding sequence is TGTGCCAGCAGCCAAACTCAGGGGCGAGCTAACTATGGCTACACCTTC. The chain joins TRBV3-1 (or the pseudogene TRBV3-2) to TRBJ1-2; TRBD1 is a possible D gene (6 bases). The CDR3 is made up of 16 amino acids. The germline CDR1 and CDR2 sequences are LGHDT and YNNKEL (reference sequence). The germline V and J ends were trimmed by 2 bases and 0 bases, with 13 bases remaining between them.

The V gene is TRBV6-4, the J gene TRBJ2-7, with D possibly being TRBD1 (5 bases). Trimming pared 0 bases from V and 0 bases from J, leaving 21 bases between. The CDR3 sequence is 19 residues long. CDR1 is MRHNA, CDR2 SNTAGT, per germline. DNA of the CDR3: TGTGCCAGCAGTGACTCGGGCCCCCGGCAGGGCCAAAGCTCCTACGAGCAGTACTTC. Translated: CASSDSGPRQGQSSYEQYF.

The rearrangement joins TRBV5-1 to TRBJ1-1; 7 bases fit TRBD1. V gave up 4 bases and J gave up 2 bases; unmatched junction bases: 5. Germline V gene data show CDR1 as SGHRS and CDR2 as YFSETQ. The CDR3 runs to 14 residues. The CDR3, as DNA: TGCGCCAGCAGCAACGACAGGGCTAACACTGAAGCTTTCTTT. Encoded protein: CASSNDRANTEAFF.

Only one count was recorded for this clone. The chain recombines TRBV3-1 (or the pseudogene TRBV3-2) with TRBJ1-1; no clear D. The CDR3 is made up of 13 amino acids. V was shortened by 5 bases and J by 1 base, with 8 bases between the two germline ends. Germline CDR1 reads LGHDT; CDR2 reads YNNKEL (reference sequence). CDR3: CASSSTGNTEAFF. CDR3 in DNA: TGTGCCAGCAGCTCCACCGGGAACACTGAAGCTTTCTTT.